This T cell receptor beta chain came from a study of blood T cell repertoires in COVID-19 (dated by TCRdb to between 2020 and 2021). For context, the study as a whole: Collaborator samples came from the United States, Italy and Spain and covered acute and convalescent phases of COVID-19. The material from the prospective study consisted of cDNA or gDNA derived from T cells, B-cell-depleted T cells, or PBMCs. Subjects who had been exposed to COVID-19, were actively infected with it, or had recovered from it provided the deeply sampled blood TCRbeta repertoires that made up the dataset. The repertoires were made available in a free public database intended to serve as a resource for research on the immune response to SARS-CoV-2. The samples were drawn from two sources: the first 160 participants of the ongoing ImmuneRACE study, and 1,000 to 1,500 subjects contributed by 6 global collaborators. Nearly every sample came with metadata listing a de-identified subject ID, COVID-19 status, age in years and sex. HLA class I and class II types, where available, came from metadata supplied by the sample provider rather than from assay-based typing. General findings and caveats noted by the study authors: The amount of clinical and demographic metadata varied by source and participant and was provided uncurated.

TCRbeta CDR3 regions were amplified from genomic DNA using the immunoSEQ Assay, a bias-controlled multiplex PCR. On the authors' methods: The number of nucleated cells in each sample was estimated by amplification of reference gene primers within the assay. Sequence reads were collapsed and filtered to measure the absolute abundance of every unique TCRbeta CDR3 rearrangement. For each sample, productive Simpson clonality was calculated as the square root of Simpson's diversity index across productive rearrangements. TCRdb stores this immuneACCESS table with in-frame sequences only. Part of the clones is absent; in the studies checked, under half of the shortfall reflects unresolved V genes, and no reason is known for the rest. Clone size and V and J calls were adopted from that table, with D and trimming inferred from the DNA. The sample contains 200,000 to 300,000 clones, about 87% of them found a single time. Around 3.2% of the sample lies in the top ten.

In the case of this clone: The antigen it recognizes is unknown. Base-call qualities are not available, and no considerably larger clone is one nucleotide away.

Participants in the prospective study were aged roughly 18 to 89 years, lived in 20 to 30 United States geographic areas, and enrolled through a virtual design. Cohort assignment in the prospective study relied on participant-reported clinical history from a screening survey and a study questionnaire. A participant counted as exposed if, within 2 weeks of entering the study, that participant had been in contact with someone who had a PCR-confirmed or clinician-diagnosed COVID-19 case. In the prospective study, mobile phlebotomists collected whole blood, serum and a nasopharyngeal or oropharyngeal swab from each participant. Over a roughly 2-month period, participants in the prospective study had the option of providing additional blood draws and questionnaires. Before DNA extraction, blood samples from the prospective study were shipped at room temperature or frozen. Sequencing was carried out using PBMCs or T cells enriched from blood (not recorded which). This sequence was found in a woman aged 35 to 49 who had been exposed to COVID-19.

The CDR3 protein sequence reads: CASSLQTGDNEQFF. The nucleotides are TGTGCCAGCAGTTTACAGACCGGGGACAATGAGCAGTTCTTC. The chain is assembled from TRBV27 and TRBJ2-1, with TRBD2 tentatively as D gene (5 bases match). V is shortened by 2 bases, J by 5 bases, and the region joining them spans 10 bases. CDR1 and CDR2 are drawn from the germline V gene (reference sequence): MNHEY, SMNVEV. From the cysteine up to the phenylalanine, the CDR3 has a length of 14 residues. Kept here is only the CDR3 DNA, which spans 42 bases and is read in frame from base 1.